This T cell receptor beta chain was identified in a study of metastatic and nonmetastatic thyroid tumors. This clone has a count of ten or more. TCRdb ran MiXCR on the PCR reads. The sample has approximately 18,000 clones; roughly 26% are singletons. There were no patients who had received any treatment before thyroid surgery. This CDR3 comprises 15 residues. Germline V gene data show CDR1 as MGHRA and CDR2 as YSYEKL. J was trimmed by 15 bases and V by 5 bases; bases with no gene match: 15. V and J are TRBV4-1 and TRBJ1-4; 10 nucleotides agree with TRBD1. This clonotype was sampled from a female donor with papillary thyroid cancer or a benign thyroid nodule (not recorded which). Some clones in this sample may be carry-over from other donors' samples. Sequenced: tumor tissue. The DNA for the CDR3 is TGCGCCAGCAGCATGACCGGGACAGGGGCCCGGTTGGTGTTTTTT. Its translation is CASSMTGTGARLVFF.